The rows below give T cell receptor beta chains drawn from one sample of a study of blood T cells in healthy people across ages. TCRdb processed the 5' RACE reads anew with MiXCR; each CDR3 protein has one entry. The sample holds roughly 800,000 distinct CDR3 sequences, 55% to 75% seen once. Sequenced sample: blood. These TCRs come from a man between 25 and 39 years old in good health. The CDR3 runs from the conserved cysteine through the conserved F or W. Each record gives: V gene, clone size, D gene, J gene, CDR3 DNA, CDR3 protein. The D gene is left open where the match is weak. The size entry is marked missing in some rows and otherwise reads once, few, many or a size class.

V gene: TRBV28
clone size: -
D gene: -
J gene: TRBJ2-4
CDR3 DNA: TGTGCCAGCAGTTTAGTATTTTCGGGGGGCAGAATTGACAAAAACATTCAGTACTTC
CDR3 protein: CASSLVFSGGRIDKNIQYF

V gene: TRBV24-1
clone size: -
D gene: -
J gene: TRBJ2-3
CDR3 DNA: TGTGCCAGCGCGGAGGGTAACGGAGATACGCAGTATTTT
CDR3 protein: CASAEGNGDTQYF

V gene: TRBV28
clone size: -
D gene: -
J gene: TRBJ1-1
CDR3 DNA: TGTGCCAGCAGCCAACCACGCTGGGACACTGAAGCTTTCTTT
CDR3 protein: CASSQPRWDTEAFF

V gene: TRBV6-2/TRBV6-3
clone size: once
D gene: TRBD1
J gene: TRBJ2-1
CDR3 DNA: TGTGCCAGCAAGGACAGGGGGGTTGACAATGAGCAGTTCTTC
CDR3 protein: CASKDRGVDNEQFF

V gene: TRBV4-2
clone size: -
D gene: -
J gene: TRBJ2-4
CDR3 DNA: TGTGCCAGCAGCCAAAAGGGGGACACAAACATTCAGTACTTC
CDR3 protein: CASSQKGDTNIQYF

V gene: TRBV24-1
clone size: -
D gene: TRBD1
J gene: TRBJ1-1
CDR3 DNA: TGTGCCACGCGGGACAGGAACAATGAAGCTTTCTTT
CDR3 protein: CATRDRNNEAFF

V gene: TRBV7-9
clone size: -
D gene: -
J gene: TRBJ2-1
CDR3 DNA: TGTGCCAGCAGCTCATACGAACAGGGAAAAATCTACAATGAGCAGTTCTTC
CDR3 protein: CASSSYEQGKIYNEQFF

V gene: TRBV14
clone size: -
D gene: -
J gene: TRBJ2-7
CDR3 DNA: TGTGCCAGCAGCAACGTAGGGTACAATGAGCAGTACTTC
CDR3 protein: CASSNVGYNEQYF

V gene: TRBV7-9
clone size: -
D gene: TRBD2
J gene: TRBJ2-5
CDR3 DNA: TGTGCCAGCAGCTCTAGCGGGAGATGGGAGACCCAGTACTTC
CDR3 protein: CASSSSGRWETQYF

V gene: TRBV15
clone size: -
D gene: -
J gene: TRBJ2-7
CDR3 DNA: TGTGCCACCAGCGTTCGCAATTACAATGAGCAGTACTTC
CDR3 protein: CATSVRNYNEQYF

V gene: TRBV7-8
clone size: few
D gene: TRBD2
J gene: TRBJ2-1
CDR3 DNA: TGTGCCAGCAGCTTAGCAGCTAGCGGGAGTTGGTATGAGCAGTTCTTC
CDR3 protein: CASSLAASGSWYEQFF

V gene: TRBV10-1
clone size: few
D gene: TRBD1
J gene: TRBJ2-5
CDR3 DNA: TGCGCCAGCAGTGCCGGACAGGCGGAGACCCAGTACTTC
CDR3 protein: CASSAGQAETQYF

V gene: TRBV12-3/TRBV12-4
clone size: few
D gene: TRBD1
J gene: TRBJ2-1
CDR3 DNA: TGTGCCAGCAGACCAAGACAGGGGCTGTTGTTTTATGAGCAGTTCTTC
CDR3 protein: CASRPRQGLLFYEQFF

V gene: TRBV28
clone size: -
D gene: -
J gene: TRBJ2-7
CDR3 DNA: TGTGCCAGCAGTTCACGATTCTACGAGCAGTACTTC
CDR3 protein: CASSSRFYEQYF

V gene: TRBV10-3
clone size: -
D gene: TRBD1
J gene: TRBJ2-7
CDR3 DNA: TGTGCCATCAGTGGGCAGGGCCAGGGGGCCTACGAGCAGTACTTC
CDR3 protein: CAISGQGQGAYEQYF

V gene: TRBV20-1
clone size: -
D gene: TRBD2
J gene: TRBJ2-1
CDR3 DNA: TGCAGAGGCAACAACTGGACTAGCGGGAGATCGTTCTTC
CDR3 protein: CRGNNWTSGRSFF

V gene: TRBV29-1
clone size: few
D gene: TRBD2
J gene: TRBJ2-1
CDR3 DNA: TGCAGCGTTGAAGATCCCCAGGCGGGAGGGCAGGATTACAATGAGCAGTTCTTC
CDR3 protein: CSVEDPQAGGQDYNEQFF

V gene: TRBV20-1
clone size: -
D gene: -
J gene: TRBJ2-5
CDR3 DNA: TGCAGTGCTAGAGTATCGGCTCGGGAGACCCAGTACTTC
CDR3 protein: CSARVSARETQYF

V gene: TRBV12-3/TRBV12-4
clone size: -
D gene: -
J gene: TRBJ2-1
CDR3 DNA: TGTGCCAGCACCCCTACAGGACAGCTCTACAATGAGCAGTTCTTC
CDR3 protein: CASTPTGQLYNEQFF

V gene: TRBV20-1
clone size: -
D gene: -
J gene: TRBJ1-2
CDR3 DNA: TGCAGTGCTAGAGCCTCGAGAGGGAGCTATGGCTACACCTTC
CDR3 protein: CSARASRGSYGYTF

V gene: TRBV20-1
clone size: -
D gene: TRBD2
J gene: TRBJ2-7
CDR3 DNA: TGCAGTGCAAGAGTGGCTAGCGGGAAGTACGAGCAGTACTTC
CDR3 protein: CSARVASGKYEQYF

V gene: TRBV6-6
clone size: -
D gene: TRBD2
J gene: TRBJ2-5
CDR3 DNA: TGTGCCAGCAGTGACGGGAGGGTCACAGAGACCCAGTACTTC
CDR3 protein: CASSDGRVTETQYF

V gene: TRBV7-8
clone size: few
D gene: -
J gene: TRBJ2-5
CDR3 DNA: TGTGCCAGCAGAGGCGGGGGCATGGAGACCCAGTACTTC
CDR3 protein: CASRGGGMETQYF

V gene: TRBV28
clone size: -
D gene: -
J gene: TRBJ2-1
CDR3 DNA: TGTGCCAGCAGTTTGACGGTCGTACAGGGAGTCGTAAATGAGCAGTTCTTC
CDR3 protein: CASSLTVVQGVVNEQFF